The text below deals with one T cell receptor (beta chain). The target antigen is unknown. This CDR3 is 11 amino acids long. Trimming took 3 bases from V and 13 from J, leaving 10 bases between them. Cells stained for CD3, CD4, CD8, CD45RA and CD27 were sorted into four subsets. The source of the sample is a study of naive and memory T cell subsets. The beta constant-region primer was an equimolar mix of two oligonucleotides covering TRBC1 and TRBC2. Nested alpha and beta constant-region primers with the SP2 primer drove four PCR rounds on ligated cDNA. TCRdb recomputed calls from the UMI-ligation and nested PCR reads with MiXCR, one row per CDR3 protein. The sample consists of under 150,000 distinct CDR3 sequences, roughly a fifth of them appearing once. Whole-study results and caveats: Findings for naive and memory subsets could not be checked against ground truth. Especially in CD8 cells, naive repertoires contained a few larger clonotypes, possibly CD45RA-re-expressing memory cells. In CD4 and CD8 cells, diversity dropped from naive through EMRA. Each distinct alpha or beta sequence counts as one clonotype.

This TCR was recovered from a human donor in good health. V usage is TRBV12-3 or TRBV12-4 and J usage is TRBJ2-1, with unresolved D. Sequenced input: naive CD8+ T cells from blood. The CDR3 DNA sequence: TGTGCCAGCAGTTTCGGGCTAGTTCAGTTCTTC. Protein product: CASSFGLVQFF.